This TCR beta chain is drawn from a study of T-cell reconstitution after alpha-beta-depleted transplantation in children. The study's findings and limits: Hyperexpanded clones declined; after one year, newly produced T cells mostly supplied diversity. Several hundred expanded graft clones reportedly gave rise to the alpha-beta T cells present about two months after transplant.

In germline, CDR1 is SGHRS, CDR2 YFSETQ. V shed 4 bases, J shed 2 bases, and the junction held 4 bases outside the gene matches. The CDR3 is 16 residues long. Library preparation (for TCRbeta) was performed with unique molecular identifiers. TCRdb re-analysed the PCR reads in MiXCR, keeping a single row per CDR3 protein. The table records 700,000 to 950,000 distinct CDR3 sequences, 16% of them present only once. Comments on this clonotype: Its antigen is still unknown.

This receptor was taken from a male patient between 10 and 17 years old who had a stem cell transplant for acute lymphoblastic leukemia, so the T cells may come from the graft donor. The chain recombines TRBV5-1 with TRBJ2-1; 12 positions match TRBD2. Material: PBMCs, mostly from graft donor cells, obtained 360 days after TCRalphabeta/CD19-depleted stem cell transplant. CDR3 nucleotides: TGCGCCAGCAGCCTCTGGACTAGCGGGACCTACAATGAGCAGTTCTTC. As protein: CASSLWTSGTYNEQFF.